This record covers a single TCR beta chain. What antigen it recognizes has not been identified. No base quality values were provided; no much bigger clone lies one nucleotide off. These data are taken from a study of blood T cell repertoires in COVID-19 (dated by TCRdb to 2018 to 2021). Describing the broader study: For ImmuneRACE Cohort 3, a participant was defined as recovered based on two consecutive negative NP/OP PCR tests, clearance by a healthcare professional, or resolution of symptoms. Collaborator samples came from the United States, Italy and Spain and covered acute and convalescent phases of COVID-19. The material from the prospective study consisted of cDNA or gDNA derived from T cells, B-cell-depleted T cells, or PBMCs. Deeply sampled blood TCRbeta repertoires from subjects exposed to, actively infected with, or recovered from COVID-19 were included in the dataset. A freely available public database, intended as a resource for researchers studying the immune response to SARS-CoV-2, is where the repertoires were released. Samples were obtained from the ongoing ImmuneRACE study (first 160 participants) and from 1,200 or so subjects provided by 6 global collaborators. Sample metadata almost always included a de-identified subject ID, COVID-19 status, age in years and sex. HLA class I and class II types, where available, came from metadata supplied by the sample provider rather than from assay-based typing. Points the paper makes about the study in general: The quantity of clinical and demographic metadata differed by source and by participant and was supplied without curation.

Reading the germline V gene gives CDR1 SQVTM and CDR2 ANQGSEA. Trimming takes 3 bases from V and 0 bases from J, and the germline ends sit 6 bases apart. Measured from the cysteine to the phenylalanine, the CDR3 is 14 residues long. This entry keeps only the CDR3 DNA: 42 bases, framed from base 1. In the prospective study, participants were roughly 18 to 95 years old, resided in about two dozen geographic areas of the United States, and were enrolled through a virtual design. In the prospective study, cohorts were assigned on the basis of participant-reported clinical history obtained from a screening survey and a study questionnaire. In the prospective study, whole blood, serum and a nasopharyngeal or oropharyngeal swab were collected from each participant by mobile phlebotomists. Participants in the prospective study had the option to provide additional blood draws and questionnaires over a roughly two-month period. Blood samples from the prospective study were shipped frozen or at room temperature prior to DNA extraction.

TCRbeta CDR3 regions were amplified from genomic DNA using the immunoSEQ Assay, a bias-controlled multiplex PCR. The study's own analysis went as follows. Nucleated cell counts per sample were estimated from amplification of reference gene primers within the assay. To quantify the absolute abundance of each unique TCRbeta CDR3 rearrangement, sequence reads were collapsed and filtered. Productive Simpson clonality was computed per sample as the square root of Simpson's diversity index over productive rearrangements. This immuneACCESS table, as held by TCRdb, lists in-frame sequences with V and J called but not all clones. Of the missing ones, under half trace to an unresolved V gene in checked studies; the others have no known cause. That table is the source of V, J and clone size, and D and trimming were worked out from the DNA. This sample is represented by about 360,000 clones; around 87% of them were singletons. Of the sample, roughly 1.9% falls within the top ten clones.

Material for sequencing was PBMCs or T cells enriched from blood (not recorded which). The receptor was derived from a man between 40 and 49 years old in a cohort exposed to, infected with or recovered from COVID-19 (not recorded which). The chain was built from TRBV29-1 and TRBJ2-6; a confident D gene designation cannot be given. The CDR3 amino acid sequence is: CSVDPGSGANVLTF. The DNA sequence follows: TGCAGCGTTGACCCGGGCTCTGGGGCCAACGTCCTGACTTTC.